These 29 T cell receptor beta chains were all obtained from the same sample, sequenced in a study of siplizumab effects on memory and regulatory T cells. Sequencing used immunoSEQ multiplex PCR; TCRdb keeps in-frame clones, though not all of them. The sample comprises approximately 97,000 clones, about 90% of which are singletons, and roughly 1% rests with the top ten. Source material: CD4+ T cells sorted from blood. The source of these receptors is a human donor in good health.

This chain uses TRBV28 with TRBJ2-1, with 9 bases aligning to TRBD2. Unmatched junction bases numbered 14, after V lost 8 bases and J lost 6 bases. The CDR3 totals 16 residues. Germline V gene lookup returns CDR1 MDHEN and CDR2 SYDVKM. The CDR3 region is CASWRSLAGGLNEQFF. The CDR3 region has the DNA TGTGCCAGCTGGAGGTCCTTGGCGGGAGGGCTCAATGAGCAGTTCTTC.

The chain has TRBV6-1 and TRBJ2-7; no definite D call. Trimming pared 5 bases from V and 0 bases from J, leaving 8 bases between. CDR1 and CDR2 from the germline V gene are MNHNS and SASEGT. CDR3 size: 13 residues. The CDR3 protein is CASSRLSSYEQYF. The CDR3, as DNA: TGTGCCAGCAGTCGATTGAGCTCCTACGAGCAGTACTTC.

The CDR3 DNA sequence: TGTGCCAGCAGTTTGGGCCCTAGCGGGATCACAGATACGCAGTATTTT. Its protein is CASSLGPSGITDTQYF. The chain employs TRBV28 and TRBJ2-3, with 9 bases fitting TRBD2. Trimming at V came to 3 bases and at J to 2 bases, leaving 6 bases not matched to a gene. Germline V CDR1 and CDR2: MDHEN, SYDVKM. The CDR3 contains 16 residues.

The J gene is TRBJ2-7, the V gene TRBV28; the D is unclear. Germline loops: CDR1 MDHEN, CDR2 SYDVKM. The V and J ends lost 6 bases and 4 bases respectively, with 13 bases between them. This CDR3 is 13 amino acids long. CDR3: CASSRVNPYEQYF. DNA of the CDR3: TGTGCCAGCAGCCGAGTTAACCCTTACGAGCAGTACTTC.

The chain uses TRBV18 and TRBJ2-3; no clear D gene. The CDR3 loop spans 13 amino acids. Trimming took off 0 bases at V and 5 bases at J, with 6 bases between the two ends. The V gene's germline CDR1 is KGHSH and CDR2 LQKENI. CDR3 amino acids: CASSPPVRDTQYF. The CDR3 coding sequence is TGTGCCAGCTCACCACCGGTACGAGATACGCAGTATTTT.

This chain links TRBV27 with TRBJ1-5; 8 bases line up with TRBD1. Germline trimming cut 5 bases from V and 3 bases from J; bases unmatched to any gene: 3. The CDR3 totals 14 residues. Germline V gene sequence: CDR1 MNHEY, CDR2 SMNVEV (reference sequence). The CDR3 DNA reads as TGTGCCAGCAGTGTCAGGGGGCTCAATCAGCCCCAGCATTTT. Residues: CASSVRGLNQPQHF.

J is TRBJ1-3 and V is TRBV6-1; D not certain. V was trimmed by 1 base and J by 0 bases, leaving 13 bases between them. This CDR3 spans 17 amino acids. Looked up from germline, CDR1 is MNHNS and CDR2 is SASEGT. The CDR3 region is CASSEEIRSTSGNTIYF. For the CDR3, the DNA is TGTGCCAGCAGTGAAGAGATCCGATCGACCTCTGGAAACACCATATATTTT.

This sequence joins TRBV7-2 and TRBJ2-4, with 7 bases that match TRBD2. After removal of 2 bases from V and 5 bases from J, the junction contained 9 bases not matched to a gene. The CDR3 runs 16 residues. The germline gives CDR1 SGHTA, CDR2 FQGNSA. The CDR3 spells CASSLFGASGQNIQYF. The CDR3 coding sequence is TGTGCCAGCAGCTTATTCGGGGCTAGCGGTCAAAACATTCAGTACTTC.

There are a few counts of this clone. The chain employs TRBV19 and TRBJ2-5; D not resolved. Between the trimmed V and J ends, which lost 5 bases and 5 bases, there was a span of 6 bases. Per the germline V gene, CDR1 is LNHDA and CDR2 is SQIVND (reference sequence). The CDR3 contains 11 residues. CDR3 nucleotides: TGTGCCAGTAGTGCCCGGGAGACCCAGTACTTC. Translating it yields CASSARETQYF.

This clone was picked up one time. V usage is TRBV7-9 and J usage is TRBJ2-1, with D maybe TRBD2 (6 bases). CDR1 is SEHNR, CDR2 FQNEAQ, per germline (reference sequence). Trimming stripped 2 bases from V and 0 bases from J, with 20 bases between. The CDR3 runs to 19 residues. Written as DNA, the CDR3 is TGTGCCAGCAGCTTACAGGGAAGCGGGCCTTGGACCTCCTACAATGAGCAGTTCTTC. Amino acid sequence: CASSLQGSGPWTSYNEQFF.

The chain uses TRBV28 and TRBJ1-5; D is ambiguous. This CDR3 region has 12 residues. Trimming shortened V by 5 bases and J by 7 bases, and 9 bases separated the two germline ends. In germline, CDR1 is MDHEN, CDR2 SYDVKM. CDR3 in DNA: TGTGCCAGCAGTATACAGTCGCAGCCCCAGCATTTT. Translation gives CASSIQSQPQHF.

This chain uses TRBV25-1 with TRBJ1-2; tentatively, D is TRBD1 (5 bases). Per the germline V gene, CDR1 is MGHDK and CDR2 is SYGVNS. Between the trimmed V and J ends, which lost 2 bases and 2 bases, there was a span of 12 bases. The CDR3 sequence is 15 residues long. CDR3 nucleotide sequence: TGTGCCAGCAGTGAAGCAGGGAGGAAGAACTATGGCTACACCTTC. Encoded protein: CASSEAGRKNYGYTF.

The chain recombines TRBV18 with TRBJ2-6; 8 bases are a match to TRBD1. From germline, CDR1 is KGHSH and CDR2 LQKENI. V shed 2 bases, J shed 2 bases, and the junction held 8 bases outside the gene matches. The CDR3 contains 18 residues. CDR3 protein: CASSPSSQGAPGANVLTF. The CDR3 DNA sequence: TGTGCCAGCTCACCATCCAGCCAGGGGGCCCCTGGGGCCAACGTCCTGACTTTC. Full variable domain (missing parts from reference TRBV18 and TRBJ2-6): NAGVMQNPRHLVRRRGQEARLRCSPMKGHSHVYWYRQLPEEGLKFMVYLQKENIIDESGMPKERFSAEFPKEGPSILRIQQVVRGDSAAYFCASSPSSQGAPGANVLTFGAGSRLTVL.

The J gene is TRBJ2-3, the V gene TRBV7-9; the D gene is possibly TRBD2 (6 bases). Germline-derived CDR1 and CDR2 are SEHNR and FQNEAQ (reference sequence). V was clipped by 5 bases and J by 5 bases, with 17 bases between them. There are 15 residues in the CDR3. This CDR3 reads CASSPVGGTGDTQYF. DNA of the CDR3: TGTGCCAGCAGCCCAGTTGGCGGGACGGGAGATACGCAGTATTTT.

The chain is built from TRBV28 and TRBJ1-5, with D possibly being TRBD1 (5 bases). V lost 10 bases to trimming and J lost 6 bases, with 22 bases between them. The germline gives CDR1 MDHEN, CDR2 SYDVKM. The CDR3 has 15 amino acids. The CDR3 sequence: CATRLGGFVFQPQHF. The CDR3 DNA reads as TGTGCCACTCGTCTCGGGGGATTTGTGTTTCAGCCCCAGCATTTT.

CDR3 bases: TGCGCCAGCAGCGGACATGTCACAGATACGCAGTATTTT. Amino acids: CASSGHVTDTQYF. The J gene is TRBJ2-3, the V gene TRBV10-2; maybe TRBD1 (5 bases). The CDR3 is 13 residues long. Trimming left V 6 bases short and J 2 bases short, with 9 bases between. In germline, CDR1 is WSHSY, CDR2 SAAADI.

The chain combines TRBV6-4 with TRBJ2-3; D not resolved. The V end was cut by 0 bases, the J end by 4 bases, with 11 bases between. CDR1 and CDR2 from the germline V gene are MRHNA and SNTAGT. This CDR3 region has 15 residues. The CDR3 region is CASSDSTFQADTQYF. The CDR3 nucleotides are TGTGCCAGCAGTGACTCAACCTTTCAGGCAGATACGCAGTATTTT.

The chain uses TRBV28 and TRBJ1-1, with D perhaps TRBD1 (6 bases). V lost 4 bases, J lost 4 bases, and 13 bases lay in between. This CDR3 is 14 amino acids long. Per the germline V gene, CDR1 is MDHEN and CDR2 is SYDVKM. Here the CDR3 DNA reads TGTGCCAGCAGTTCTCAGGGGTGGGGCACTGAAGCTTTCTTT. Residues: CASSSQGWGTEAFF.

For the CDR3, the DNA is TGTGCCAGCAGTCGTGAAATGAACACTGAAGCTTTCTTT. Protein product: CASSREMNTEAFF. The rearrangement joins TRBV28 to TRBJ1-1, with D unresolved. This CDR3 region has 13 residues. V was clipped by 5 bases and J by 0 bases, with 7 bases between them. Germline loops: CDR1 MDHEN, CDR2 SYDVKM.

A single count supports this clone. The gene calls are TRBV28 and TRBJ2-5; D is perhaps TRBD2 (6 bases). Germline CDR1 and CDR2: MDHEN and SYDVKM. V lost 5 bases and J lost 5, with 15 bases in between. The length of the CDR3 is 14 residues. The CDR3 loop reads CASSATQGGETQYF. DNA of the CDR3: TGTGCCAGCAGTGCAACTCAGGGAGGCGAGACCCAGTACTTC.

The V and J genes are TRBV5-8 and TRBJ1-5; D remains ambiguous. V shed 0 bases and J shed 6 bases, with 13 bases lying between them. Germline V gives CDR1 SGHTS, CDR2 YDEGEE. This CDR3 spans 15 amino acids. This CDR3 is CASSLGRQKRQPQHF. Here the CDR3 DNA reads TGTGCCAGCAGCTTGGGGCGCCAGAAGCGTCAGCCCCAGCATTTT.

The chain carries TRBV30 and TRBJ1-5; a weak D match, TRBD1 (6 bases). CDR3 size: 15 residues. The ends were cut back, 3 bases at V and 4 bases at J, with 16 bases in the middle. Germline CDR1 reads GTSNPN; CDR2 reads SVGIG (reference sequence). CDR3 in DNA: TGTGCCTGGAGCAAGACCGGACAGCGAAATCAGCCCCAGCATTTT. Protein sequence: CAWSKTGQRNQPQHF.

This clone was counted once. The rearrangement uses TRBV2 and TRBJ2-1; 10 positions match TRBD2. The V segment lost 2 bases and the J segment 7 bases; nucleotides outside the gene matches: 11. The CDR3 contains 17 residues. Germline V CDR1 and CDR2: SNHLY, FYNNEI. In DNA, the CDR3 is TGTGCCAGCAGTGAAAGGGGAACTAGCGGGGCCCAAAATGAGCAGTTCTTC. This encodes CASSERGTSGAQNEQFF.

This rearrangement joins TRBV7-6 to TRBJ2-1; D might be TRBD2 (6 bases). Trimming removed 4 bases from V and 3 bases from J, with 13 bases in between. Germline CDR1 reads SGHVS; CDR2 reads FNYEAQ. This CDR3 spans 15 amino acids. The CDR3, as DNA: TGTGCCAGCAGCTCTATTCCGGGAGTCTACAATGAGCAGTTCTTC. Amino acids: CASSSIPGVYNEQFF.

About this clone itself: A junction boundary mismatches the germline segment, possibly from a read error. The chain carries TRBV30 and TRBJ1-2; no clear D. CDR3 length: 8 residues. CDR1 and CDR2 (germline): GTSNPN, SVGIG (reference sequence). The CDR3 sequence is CACDVGTF. Written as DNA, the CDR3 is TGTGCCTGCGACGTGGGAACTTTC.

In the case of this clone: The same CDR3 is also encoded by other DNA sequences in this sample. The rearrangement links TRBV28 to TRBJ1-5; TRBD1 matches at 7 bases. V was clipped by 9 bases and J by 2 bases; unmatched bases: 10. Germline-derived CDR1 and CDR2 are MDHEN and SYDVKM. This CDR3 is 15 amino acids long. Here the CDR3 DNA reads TGTGCCAGTCCACCAACAGGGGCTGGCAATCAGCCCCAGCATTTT. Translation gives CASPPTGAGNQPQHF.

This sequence joins TRBV4-1 and TRBJ2-3, with TRBD2 as a possible D gene (6 bases). V was trimmed by 3 bases and J by 4 bases, leaving 32 bases between them. Germline loops: CDR1 MGHRA, CDR2 YSYEKL. The CDR3 loop spans 21 amino acids. The CDR3 sequence: CASSHRSAGRYVTDTPDTQYF. In nucleotides, the CDR3 is TGCGCCAGCAGCCACCGTTCCGCGGGACGCTACGTGACAGACACGCCAGATACGCAGTATTTT.

The chain is built from TRBV11-3 and TRBJ2-7; no clear D gene. This CDR3 spans 14 amino acids. The germline CDR1 and CDR2 sequences are SGHNT and YENEEA. Trimming left V 2 bases short and J 0 bases short, with 8 bases between. CDR3 residues: CASSLIYSSYEQYF. Here the CDR3 DNA reads TGTGCCAGCAGCTTAATTTACAGCTCCTACGAGCAGTACTTC.

In its sample, this clone was seen a few times. The genes are TRBV15 and TRBJ2-5; D not resolved. Trimming pared 1 base from V and 0 bases from J, leaving 3 bases between. In germline, CDR1 is LNHNV, CDR2 YYDKDF (reference sequence). There are 13 residues in the CDR3. The CDR3 DNA sequence: TGTGCCACCAGCAGAGGGTACCAAGAGACCCAGTACTTC. It is translated as CATSRGYQETQYF.